This T cell receptor beta chain was identified during a study of human T cells and chemical hapten exposure (dated by TCRdb to the early 2020s). Some background on the complete study: For sensitization, 2% DPC in acetone was applied to an approximately 2 cm by approximately 2 cm area of upper inner arm skin. Patients additionally received weekly therapeutic DPC doses to the scalp throughout the roughly 26-week study period. The mostly female patient cohort included alopecia areata with under or over 50% scalp involvement, alopecia totalis and alopecia universalis. Blood was sampled from patients pre-sensitization (week 0) and at 2, 6 and about 24 weeks after DPC sensitization. The study tracked peripheral blood TCR repertoire changes in vivo during primary and secondary sensitization to the hapten diphenylcyclopropenone (DPC) in alopecia patients. For TCR sequencing, blood came from 25 to 35 alopecia patients at anywhere from one to four time points (pre-sensitization, 2, 6 and 24 weeks). Patch tests used Finn chambers with 0.01% DPC on the upper back, scored after 6 days by International Contact Dermatitis Research Group standards. Libraries were pooled for sequencing, and per-sample TCR yields varied mainly because of small differences in library volumes within the pool.

The CDR3 goes from the cysteine to the phenylalanine over 14 residues. Only the CDR3 region is kept as DNA, spanning 42 bases read in frame from base 1. CDR1 and CDR2 were assigned from the germline V gene as KGHSH and LQKENI. Germline trimming: 3 bases from V, 4 bases from J; junction bases outside gene matches: 4. In its sample, this clonotype was seen many times. Its antigen is not yet known. There are no base qualities to consult, and no much larger clone falls within one base. The full study reports these points: A positive correlation was found between the number of PT1 expanded TCRs and patch test score, with significance reached at thresholds 8, 16 and 32 but not 4. No change with DPC sensitization was found in the number of TCRs above 1 in 1000 frequency, and no evidence of global repertoire structure alterations was found. Significantly more large CDR3 similarity clusters were formed by expanded TCRs than by pre-sensitization or healthy control sets, consistent with antigen-driven responses. After repeated subsampling, changes were observed in the strength of the expansion versus patch-test correlation and in the threshold at which the correlation became significant. All patients had alopecia, a presumed autoimmune disease, so their immune response might differ from that of healthy individuals.

Read against the paper, the sample's time point label means: pre-sensitization, week 0. The treatment or condition label, as the study defines it: therapeutic diphenylcyclopropenone sensitization with weekly scalp DPC. At every patch-test visit, the blood draw took place before the patch test was put on. To be eligible, patients had to be aged 18 to 70, diagnosed with alopecia and judged suitable for DPC therapy, while pregnant patients were excluded. Total RNA was extracted from unfractionated whole blood that had been collected in Tempus Blood RNA tubes. Library preparation used RACE. The instrument given in TCRdb is NextSeq 500. During library preparation, unique molecular identifiers were attached to individual cDNA molecules so that TCRs could be counted in a quantitative, reproducible way. Both TCR alpha and TCR beta chains were sequenced from each blood RNA sample. The authors' analysis ran thus. A median of around 100,000 TCRs per sample was observed, with a range of about 20,000 to 750,000. The Decombinator software suite was used to annotate V, J and CDR3 in the TCR reads. For PS versus PT1 abundance plots, all samples were subsampled to the same number of TCRs (28,000). TCRs were defined as expanded if absent before sensitization and observed at least eight times at the 2-week time point. TCRdb passed the public sequencing reads through fastp at Q25 and MiXCR, retaining productive beta sequences. Each entry merges the rows of one CDR3 protein and shows their most common DNA and genes. The V and J calls and clone size are TCRdb's, not the authors'. The sample data list more than 300,000 distinct CDR3 sequences, and more than 4.5% of these were observed just once. The top ten clones comprise 2.5% to 3% of the sample.

The source is a woman aged 45-65 years with alopecia areata. Some clones in this sample may be carry-over from other donors' samples. The sample consisted of whole blood, taken in connection with sensitization to the hapten diphenylcyclopropenone (DPC). The V gene is TRBV18 and the J gene is TRBJ2-5; TRBD2 fits 8 bases in the junction. CDR3 loop: CASSPLAGGETQYF. The DNA sequence follows: TGTGCCAGCTCACCGCTCGCGGGGGGAGAGACCCAGTACTTC.